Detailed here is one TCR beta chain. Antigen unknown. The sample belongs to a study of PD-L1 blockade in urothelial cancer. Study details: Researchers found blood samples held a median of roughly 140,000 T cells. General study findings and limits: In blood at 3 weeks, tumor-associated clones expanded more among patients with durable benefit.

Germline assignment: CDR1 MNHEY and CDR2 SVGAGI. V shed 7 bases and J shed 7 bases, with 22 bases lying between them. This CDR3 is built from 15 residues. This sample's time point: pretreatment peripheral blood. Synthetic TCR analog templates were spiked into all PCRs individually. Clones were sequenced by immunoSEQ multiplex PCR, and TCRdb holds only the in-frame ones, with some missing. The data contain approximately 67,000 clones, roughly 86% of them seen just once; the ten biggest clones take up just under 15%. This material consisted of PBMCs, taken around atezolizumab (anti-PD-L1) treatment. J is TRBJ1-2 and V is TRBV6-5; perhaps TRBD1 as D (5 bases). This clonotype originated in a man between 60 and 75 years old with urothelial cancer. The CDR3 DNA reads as TGTGCCAGCAACACGGGTGCGGGCCGCGGGGGTGGCTACACCTTC. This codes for CASNTGAGRGGGYTF.